Presented here are 19 T cell receptor beta chains from one specimen sequenced in a study of shared clonotypes between healthy human individuals. Using immunoSEQ multiplex PCR, the repertoire was profiled, and TCRdb retains in-frame clones only, with some absent. The sample has roughly 500,000 clones, over 65% seen once. The specimen sequenced was PBMCs. Receptor source: a woman in her thirties or forties in good health. Some clones in this sample may be carry-over from other donors' samples.

This clone was observed at least ten times. The chain is built from TRBV18 and TRBJ2-7, with 10 nucleotides matching TRBD2. Germline V lookup: CDR1 KGHSH, CDR2 LQKENI. This CDR3 is built from 15 residues. With 3 bases clipped from V and 7 bases from J, the junction kept 9 bases outside the gene matches. The DNA for the CDR3 is TGTGCCAGCTCACCCAACAGACTAGCGGGCGCGGAGCAGTACTTC. Amino acids: CASSPNRLAGAEQYF.

V gene TRBV7-2 combines with J gene TRBJ2-1, with 11 bases matching TRBD2. The CDR3 loop spans 16 amino acids. Unmatched junction bases numbered 7, after V lost 5 bases and J lost 4 bases. Germline lookup yields CDR1 SGHTA and CDR2 FQGNSA. Written as DNA, the CDR3 is TGTGCCAGCAGCCCCCAGCTAGCGGGGGGATACAATGAGCAGTTCTTC. Translating it yields CASSPQLAGGYNEQFF.

The CDR3 DNA follows: TGTGCCAGCAGCGTCGAGGTTTTGAGCGAGCAGTACTTC. It yields the protein CASSVEVLSEQYF. The chain links TRBV9 to TRBJ2-7; no reliable D call. This CDR3 is built from 13 residues. Trimming pared 2 bases from V and 6 bases from J, leaving 12 bases between. Germline CDR1 and CDR2: SGDLS and YYNGEE.

This chain connects TRBV7-9 to TRBJ2-7, with TRBD1 matching 9 bases. The germline CDR1 and CDR2 sequences are SEHNR and FQNEAQ (reference sequence). The CDR3 loop spans 15 amino acids. V shed 8 bases and J 5 bases; nucleotides not matched to a gene: 13. This CDR3 is CASEPLTGGSNEQYF. As DNA, the CDR3 is TGTGCCAGCGAACCACTGACAGGGGGTAGTAACGAGCAGTACTTC.

This sequence joins TRBV10-3 and TRBJ2-6; possible D gene TRBD1, 5 bases. Per germline, CDR1 ENHRY and CDR2 SYGVKD. The CDR3 is made up of 14 amino acids. V dropped 8 bases and J dropped 0 bases, with 8 bases sitting between them. The CDR3 nucleotides read TGTGCCATCTCTCAGGGCTCTGGGGCCAACGTCCTGACTTTC. Residues: CAISQGSGANVLTF.

CDR3 loop: CASSPSGLGYQETQYF. The CDR3 DNA follows: TGTGCCAGCAGCCCCTCCGGTTTGGGCTACCAAGAGACCCAGTACTTC. The chain joins TRBV7-8 to TRBJ2-5; D unclear. The CDR3 is 16 amino acids. V was shortened by 5 bases and J by 0 bases, with 16 bases between the two germline ends. CDR1 and CDR2 from the germline V gene are SGHVS and FQNEAQ. Using reference TRBV7-8 and TRBJ2-5 for the parts outside the CDR3, the full variable domain is GAGVSQSPRYKVAKRGQDVALRCDPISGHVSLFWYQQALGQGPEFLTYFQNEAQLDKSGLPSDRFFAERPEGSVSTLKIQRTQQEDSAVYLCASSPSGLGYQETQYFGPGTRLLVL.

This clone was observed a handful of times. V gene TRBV29-1 combines with J gene TRBJ2-7; TRBD1 agrees at 12 bases. CDR3 length equals 13 residues. J gave up 7 bases and V 6 bases, and 7 bases lay outside the gene matches. Germline CDR1 and CDR2: SQVTM and ANQGSEA. CDR3 region: CSVAGTGGLEQYF. CDR3 DNA: TGCAGCGTCGCCGGGACAGGGGGCTTGGAGCAGTACTTC.

V is TRBV2 and J is TRBJ2-1; 8 nucleotides align to TRBD2. The CDR3 totals 15 residues. From germline, CDR1 is SNHLY and CDR2 FYNNEI. With V trimmed by 4 bases and J by 7 bases, 9 bases remained unmatched. The CDR3 sequence: CASSARGLDRNEQFF. Written as DNA, the CDR3 is TGTGCCAGCAGTGCTCGGGGACTAGACCGGAATGAGCAGTTCTTC.

The V and J genes are TRBV6-5 and TRBJ2-1; D unresolved. In germline, CDR1 is MNHEY, CDR2 SVGAGI. Trimming took 2 bases from V and 5 from J, leaving 7 bases between them. The CDR3 sequence is 13 residues long. The DNA of the CDR3 is TGTGCCAGCAGTTACGGTAGTAACAATGAGCAGTTCTTC. Amino acid sequence: CASSYGSNNEQFF.

CDR3 amino acids: CASSLTSGGESIQYF. DNA for the CDR3: TGTGCCAGCAGTTTAACTAGCGGGGGGGAGAGCATTCAGTACTTC. The rearrangement uses TRBV28 and TRBJ2-4; 13 nucleotides match TRBD2. Germline CDR1 MDHEN, CDR2 SYDVKM. CDR3 length: 15 amino acids. J lost 9 bases, V lost 2 bases, and 4 bases had no gene match.

The chain has TRBV28 and TRBJ2-7, with TRBD1 matching over 10 bases. The CDR3 has 18 residues. Looked up from germline, CDR1 is MDHEN and CDR2 is SYDVKM. J was trimmed by 1 base and V by 6 bases; bases with no gene match: 15. The CDR3 sequence: CASRGPRQGAGFSYEQYF. The CDR3 coding sequence is TGTGCCAGCAGAGGGCCCAGACAGGGGGCGGGCTTTTCCTACGAGCAGTACTTC. Drawing the rest from reference TRBV28 and TRBJ2-7, the complete variable domain is DVKVTQSSRYLVKRTGEKVFLECVQDMDHENMFWYRQDPGLGLRLIYFSYDVKMKEKGDIPEGYSVSREKKERFSLILESASTNQTSMYLCASRGPRQGAGFSYEQYFGPGTRLTVT.

Comments on this clone: A read error is possible here, since a much larger clone lies one base away. The sample has other DNA sequences that encode this CDR3 too. This chain connects TRBV4-2 to TRBJ2-5, with 8 positions matching TRBD2. Germline trimming cut 1 base from V and 5 bases from J; bases unmatched to any gene: 9. The CDR3 runs to 16 residues. CDR1 and CDR2 (germline): LGHNA, YNFKEQ. Here the CDR3 reads CASSQVTREGHETQYF. The CDR3 DNA is TGTGCCAGCAGCCAAGTGACTCGGGAGGGCCACGAGACCCAGTACTTC.

The V call is TRBV9, the J call TRBJ2-1; perhaps TRBD2 as D (6 bases). The ends were cut back, 4 bases at V and 6 bases at J, with 17 bases in the middle. The length of the CDR3 is 15 residues. Germline V gene data show CDR1 as SGDLS and CDR2 as YYNGEE. Written as DNA, the CDR3 is TGTGCCAGCAGCACAAGACTAGAGCCCCTCAATGAGCAGTTCTTC. Encoded protein: CASSTRLEPLNEQFF.

V gene TRBV11-2 combines with J gene TRBJ1-1; TRBD1 is a possible D gene (6 bases). Trimming shortened V by 5 bases and J by 5 bases, and 12 bases separated the two germline ends. The CDR3 runs 13 residues. Per the germline V gene, CDR1 is SGHAT and CDR2 is FQNNGV. DNA of the CDR3: TGTGCCAGCAGCCAATATCAGGGGACTGAAGCTTTCTTT. Translating gives CASSQYQGTEAFF. The whole variable domain, filled in from reference TRBV11-2 and TRBJ1-1, reads EAGVAQSPRYKIIEKRQSVAFWCNPISGHATLYWYQQILGQGPKLLIQFQNNGVVDDSQLPKDRFSAERLKGVDSTLKIQPAKLEDSAVYLCASSQYQGTEAFFGQGTRLTVV.

The chain employs TRBV7-2 and TRBJ1-4, with D tentatively TRBD1 (6 bases). The CDR3 runs 15 residues. Trimming pared 4 bases from V and 10 bases from J, leaving 19 bases between. The V gene's germline CDR1 is SGHTA and CDR2 FQGNSA. CDR3 coding DNA: TGTGCCAGCAGCTCCAGGGGCCAGGGGACCGGAAAACTGTTTTTT. Its protein product is CASSSRGQGTGKLFF.

This clone was picked up a small number of times. A much larger clone differs by one base, so this may be a read error. The chain couples TRBV5-5 to TRBJ2-5, with no clear D. Germline-derived CDR1 and CDR2 are SGHKS and YYEKEE (reference sequence). V was cut by 2 bases and J by 0 bases, with 5 bases left in between. The CDR3 spans 13 residues. The CDR3 DNA reads TGTGCCAGCAGCTTTTACAACCAAGAGACCCAGTACTTC. Translating gives CASSFYNQETQYF.

The chain combines TRBV19 with TRBJ1-4, with 7 bases identical to TRBD1. The CDR3 consists of 15 residues. Germline V lookup: CDR1 LNHDA, CDR2 SQIVND (reference sequence). V lost 7 bases, J lost 0 bases, and 5 bases stayed unmatched. The CDR3 protein is CASTWDSATNEKLFF. In DNA form, the CDR3 reads TGTGCCAGTACCTGGGACAGCGCAACTAATGAAAAACTGTTTTTT.

The chain has TRBV18 and TRBJ2-5; 7 bases match TRBD1. The germline V gene has CDR1 KGHSH and CDR2 LQKENI. This CDR3 contains 16 residues. V dropped 1 base and J dropped 1; count of bases not matched to a gene: 6. The CDR3 loop is CASSPQGAGSQETQYF. CDR3 in DNA: TGTGCCAGCTCACCACAGGGGGCAGGGAGCCAAGAGACCCAGTACTTC.

A single count supports this clone. The rearrangement joins TRBV15 to TRBJ1-4, with 8 bases fitting TRBD1. The CDR3 loop spans 14 amino acids. V was pared by 6 bases and J by 3 bases, with 3 bases of the junction left unmatched. In germline, CDR1 is LNHNV, CDR2 YYDKDF (reference sequence). The CDR3 DNA is TGTGCCACCAGACAGGGGGGTCCTAATGAAAAACTGTTTTTT. Translated: CATRQGGPNEKLFF.